This T cell receptor beta chain was retrieved from a study of cytotoxic CD8 clonotypes in ibrutinib-treated CLL. Assay: immunoSEQ multiplex PCR; the TCRdb copy retains only in-frame clones and omits some. The sample holds around 330,000 clones, 67% seen once. This clone turned up a few times. Trimming pared 4 bases from V and 0 bases from J, leaving 9 bases between. Germline lookup yields CDR1 MGHRA and CDR2 YSYEKL. The CDR3 spans 14 residues. Specimen: PBMCs, collected after 36 months of ibrutinib treatment. The sequence was obtained from a human donor with chronic lymphocytic leukemia. The V and J genes are TRBV4-1 and TRBJ1-2, with D tentatively TRBD1 (6 bases). CDR3 sequence reads: CASSPTGPNYGYTF. The CDR3 region has the DNA TGCGCCAGCAGCCCGACAGGACCTAACTATGGCTACACCTTC.